Listed below are T cell receptor beta chains from one sample, sequenced in a study of Ad26.COV2.S vaccination and SARS-CoV-2 variants. Clones were sequenced by immunoSEQ multiplex PCR, and TCRdb holds only the in-frame ones, with some missing. The sample records hundreds of thousands of clones, 65% to 90% being singletons. Sample: peripheral blood, taken in a trial of Ad26.COV2.S vaccine versus placebo. These receptors were obtained from a person between 18 and 60 years old who received the Ad26.COV2.S COVID-19 vaccine or a placebo. Both conserved end residues are part of each CDR3. A D gene is named only where the DNA matches it firmly. Rows give clone size only sometimes, using once, few, many, or a class for an expanded clone.

D gene	V gene	clone size	J gene	CDR3 protein	CDR3 DNA
-	TRBV29-1	-	TRBJ1-1	CSVEGRGGTEAFF	TGCAGCGTTGAAGGCAGGGGTGGCACTGAAGCTTTCTTT
-	TRBV7-9	once	TRBJ1-5	CASSLGGQKQPQHF	TGTGCCAGCAGCTTAGGGGGTCAGAAGCAGCCCCAGCATTTT
TRBD1	TRBV5-1	-	TRBJ1-3	CASRSGTGISGNTIYF	TGCGCCAGCAGGTCCGGGACAGGAATCTCTGGAAACACCATATATTTT
-	TRBV11-2	-	TRBJ2-7	CASSLGQSSYEQYF	TGTGCCAGCAGCTTAGGGCAGAGCTCCTACGAGCAGTACTTC
-	TRBV2	-	TRBJ1-1	CASSERGTYTEAFF	TGTGCCAGCAGTGAACGGGGTACCTACACTGAAGCTTTCTTT
TRBD2	TRBV5-1	-	TRBJ2-1	CASSFTSGSAYNEQFF	TGCGCCAGCAGCTTCACTAGCGGGAGCGCGTACAATGAGCAGTTCTTC
-	TRBV4-2	-	TRBJ2-2	CASSRPGPDFNSGELFF	TGTGCCAGCAGCCGACCGGGCCCCGATTTCAATTCCGGGGAGCTGTTTTTT
-	TRBV30	-	TRBJ1-2	CAWVGPGLLYGYTF	TGTGCCTGGGTGGGGCCGGGGCTTCTCTATGGCTACACCTTC
-	TRBV18	few	TRBJ1-1	CASSPPVGRGSAEAFF	TGTGCCAGCTCACCACCAGTCGGCAGGGGTAGCGCTGAAGCTTTCTTT
TRBD2	TRBV18	-	TRBJ2-1	CASSSSGRNNEQFF	TGTGCCAGCTCGTCTAGCGGGAGGAACAATGAGCAGTTCTTC
TRBD1	TRBV28	-	TRBJ2-7	CASIGQGSYEQYF	TGTGCCAGCATAGGACAGGGGTCCTACGAGCAGTACTTC
-	TRBV7-2	once	TRBJ1-6	CASNRAGNSPLHF	TGTGCCAGCAACCGGGCCGGTAATTCACCCCTCCACTTT
TRBD2	TRBV19	once	TRBJ2-1	CASNLGTSLYNEQFF	TGTGCCAGTAATTTAGGGACTAGCTTGTACAATGAGCAGTTCTTC
-	TRBV25-1	-	TRBJ2-1	CASSLGGPSYNEQFF	TGTGCCAGCAGTTTGGGGGGGCCCTCCTACAATGAGCAGTTCTTC
TRBD2	TRBV6-2/TRBV6-3	once	TRBJ2-7	CASSLGLAGRSDHYEQYF	TGTGCCAGCAGCCTAGGACTAGCGGGAAGATCCGACCACTACGAGCAGTACTTC
TRBD2	TRBV6-4	-	TRBJ2-1	CASSDPTSGIPSNSYNEQFF	TGTGCCAGCAGTGACCCGACTAGCGGGATCCCATCAAACTCCTACAATGAGCAGTTCTTC
-	TRBV29-1	-	TRBJ1-2	CSVGATDYGYTF	TGCAGCGTCGGGGCGACAGACTATGGCTACACCTTC
-	TRBV28	-	TRBJ1-2	CASSPPQGGYTF	TGTGCCAGCAGCCCACCTCAGGGAGGCTACACCTTC
-	TRBV28	-	TRBJ1-1	CASSWLQGAFF	TGTGCCAGCAGTTGGCTTCAAGGGGCTTTCTTT
-	TRBV3-1/TRBV3-2	once	TRBJ1-4	CASSHSGGIREKLFF	TGTGCCAGCAGCCACTCGGGGGGTATTCGCGAAAAACTGTTTTTT
-	TRBV9	-	TRBJ2-7	CASSVDPESYEQYF	TGTGCCAGCAGCGTAGACCCGGAGAGCTACGAGCAGTACTTC
TRBD1	TRBV29-1	-	TRBJ2-5	CSVERTGEATGTQYF	TGCAGCGTTGAACGGACAGGGGAGGCTACTGGGACCCAGTACTTC
TRBD1	TRBV4-2	once	TRBJ2-7	CASSPRDSSYEQYF	TGTGCCAGCAGCCCCCGGGACAGCTCCTACGAGCAGTACTTC
TRBD1	TRBV7-2	-	TRBJ1-6	CASSPYRGVSYNSPLHF	TGTGCCAGCAGCCCGTACAGGGGGGTATCCTATAATTCACCCCTCCACTTT
-	TRBV14	-	TRBJ2-3	CASSQDAGLGTDTQYF	TGTGCCAGCAGCCAGGACGCGGGGCTGGGCACAGATACGCAGTATTTT
-	TRBV5-1	-	TRBJ2-5	CASSFGKEGTQYF	TGCGCCAGCAGCTTCGGGAAGGAGGGGACCCAGTACTTC
-	TRBV19	many	TRBJ1-1	CASSDRRTREAFF	TGTGCCAGTAGTGATAGAAGAACCCGTGAAGCTTTCTTT
-	TRBV3-1/TRBV3-2	-	TRBJ2-1	CASSQGGARDYNEQFF	TGTGCCAGCAGCCAAGGGGGAGCCAGGGACTACAATGAGCAGTTCTTC
-	TRBV5-4	-	TRBJ2-5	CASSQQETQYF	TGTGCCAGCAGCCAACAAGAGACCCAGTACTTC
-	TRBV3-1/TRBV3-2	-	TRBJ2-3	CASSLFSGPSTDTQYF	TGTGCCAGCAGCCTCTTTTCCGGGCCTAGCACAGATACGCAGTATTTT
TRBD1	TRBV28	-	TRBJ1-1	CASSPRQGGNTEAFF	TGTGCCAGCAGTCCTAGACAGGGAGGGAACACTGAAGCTTTCTTT
-	TRBV7-2	-	TRBJ2-7	CASSLVLGAYEQYF	TGTGCCAGCAGCTTAGTTCTCGGGGCGTACGAGCAGTACTTC
-	TRBV6-2/TRBV6-3	-	TRBJ2-4	CASSSVADLAKNIQYF	TGTGCCAGCAGTTCCGTAGCGGACCTAGCCAAAAACATTCAGTACTTC
TRBD2	TRBV29-1	-	TRBJ2-7	CSVIAGGSYEQYF	TGCAGCGTAATAGCGGGGGGGTCCTACGAGCAGTACTTC
-	TRBV19	-	TRBJ1-4	CASSPDLKGKKLFF	TGTGCCAGTAGTCCAGACCTAAAGGGGAAGAAACTGTTTTTT
-	TRBV7-9	few	TRBJ2-7	CASSLANDEQYF	TGTGCCAGCAGCTTAGCTAACGACGAGCAGTACTTC
TRBD1	TRBV28	-	TRBJ2-7	CASSSRDRGAYEQYF	TGTGCCAGCAGTAGCCGGGACAGGGGCGCCTACGAGCAGTACTTC
TRBD1	TRBV6-5	-	TRBJ2-7	CASRSGTGGEQYF	TGTGCCAGCAGATCCGGGACAGGGGGCGAGCAGTACTTC
TRBD2	TRBV11-2	-	TRBJ2-1	CASSLNSGVAGEGQFF	TGTGCCAGCAGCTTAAATAGTGGAGTAGCGGGGGAAGGACAGTTCTTC
-	TRBV14	-	TRBJ2-7	CATDLRVTYEQYF	TGTGCCACCGACCTAAGGGTGACCTACGAGCAGTACTTC
TRBD1	TRBV28	-	TRBJ1-2	CASSLRPGQGVYGYTF	TGTGCCAGCAGTTTACGACCGGGACAGGGAGTCTATGGCTACACCTTC
-	TRBV4-2	-	TRBJ2-1	CASSQATRDSAYNEQFF	TGTGCCAGCAGCCAAGCAACCCGGGACTCCGCCTACAATGAGCAGTTCTTC
-	TRBV7-6	-	TRBJ1-2	CASSPGGQGYNYGYTF	TGTGCCAGCAGCCCGGGGGGGCAGGGGTATAACTATGGCTACACCTTC
-	TRBV4-3	-	TRBJ1-1	CASSQGRLGVEAFF	TGCGCCAGCAGCCAAGGCCGACTGGGGGTCGAAGCTTTCTTT
TRBD1	TRBV24-1	-	TRBJ2-7	CATSDRDSGQGVHEQYF	TGTGCCACCAGTGATCGTGACTCGGGACAGGGGGTCCACGAGCAGTACTTC
-	TRBV4-3	-	TRBJ2-3	CASSQGVGTDTQYF	TGCGCCAGCAGCCAAGGGGTGGGCACAGATACGCAGTATTTT
-	TRBV28	-	TRBJ1-5	CASSAGGSNQPQHF	TGTGCCAGCAGTGCAGGCGGGAGCAATCAGCCCCAGCATTTT
TRBD1	TRBV19	-	TRBJ1-4	CASSFRQGNEKLFF	TGTGCCAGTAGTTTCCGACAGGGTAATGAAAAACTGTTTTTT
-	TRBV6-5	-	TRBJ1-2	CASSPSNREPYGYTF	TGTGCCAGCAGTCCGAGTAACAGGGAGCCCTATGGCTACACCTTC
-	TRBV6-4	-	TRBJ2-2	CASSDSWGNTGELFF	TGTGCCAGCAGTGACTCCTGGGGGAACACCGGGGAGCTGTTTTTT
-	TRBV7-9	-	TRBJ2-7	CASSWDGSYEQYF	TGTGCCAGCAGCTGGGACGGATCCTACGAGCAGTACTTC
-	TRBV6-2/TRBV6-3	-	TRBJ2-5	CASSTAQETQYF	TGTGCCAGCAGCACGGCCCAAGAGACCCAGTACTTC